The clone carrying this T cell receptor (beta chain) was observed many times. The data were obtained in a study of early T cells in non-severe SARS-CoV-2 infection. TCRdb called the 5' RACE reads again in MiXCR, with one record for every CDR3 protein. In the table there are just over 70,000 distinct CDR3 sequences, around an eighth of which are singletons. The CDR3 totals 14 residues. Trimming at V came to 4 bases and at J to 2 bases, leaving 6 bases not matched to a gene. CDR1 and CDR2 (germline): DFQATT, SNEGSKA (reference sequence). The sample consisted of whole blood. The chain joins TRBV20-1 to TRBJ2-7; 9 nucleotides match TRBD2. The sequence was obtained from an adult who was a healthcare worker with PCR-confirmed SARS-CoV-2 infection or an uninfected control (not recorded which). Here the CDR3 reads CSAKRLADPYEQYF. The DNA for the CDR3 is TGCAGTGCTAAGAGACTAGCGGACCCCTACGAGCAGTACTTC.